This TCR beta chain is drawn from a study of blood T cell repertoires in COVID-19. Across the study: Nucleic acid was either cDNA or gDNA, and it came from T cells, B-cell-depleted T cells, or PBMCs.

TCRdb keeps only in-frame clones here, not all; method: immunoSEQ multiplex PCR. Among approximately 89,000 clones listed, nearly 95% were seen once. The CDR3 length is 15 residues. Germline V CDR1 and CDR2: MDHEN, SYDVKM. After removal of 8 bases from V and 3 bases from J, the junction contained 13 bases not matched to a gene. This rearrangement joins TRBV28 to TRBJ2-7; 7 positions agree with TRBD1. Source material: peripheral blood. The source is a human donor with active COVID-19. The donor label of this sample is uncertain. CDR3 in amino acids: CASLPGQVSGYEQYF. The DNA for the CDR3 is TGTGCCAGCCTCCCCGGACAGGTATCGGGCTACGAGCAGTACTTC.